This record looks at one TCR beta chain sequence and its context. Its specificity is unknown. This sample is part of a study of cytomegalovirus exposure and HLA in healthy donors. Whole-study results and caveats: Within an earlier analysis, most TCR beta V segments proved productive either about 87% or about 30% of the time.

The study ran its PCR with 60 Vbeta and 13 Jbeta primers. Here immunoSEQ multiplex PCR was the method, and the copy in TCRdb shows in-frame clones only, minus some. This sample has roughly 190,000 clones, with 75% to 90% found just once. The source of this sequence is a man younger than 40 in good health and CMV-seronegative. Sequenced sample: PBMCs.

The DNA of the CDR3 is TGTGCCAGCAGCTTGTACGGGGACGAGCAGTACTTC. Its translation is CASSLYGDEQYF. The rearrangement uses TRBV28 and TRBJ2-7; the D gene is possibly TRBD2 (5 bases). The CDR3 consists of 12 residues. The V end was cut by 6 bases, the J end by 5 bases, with 11 bases between. Germline V lookup: CDR1 MDHEN, CDR2 SYDVKM.